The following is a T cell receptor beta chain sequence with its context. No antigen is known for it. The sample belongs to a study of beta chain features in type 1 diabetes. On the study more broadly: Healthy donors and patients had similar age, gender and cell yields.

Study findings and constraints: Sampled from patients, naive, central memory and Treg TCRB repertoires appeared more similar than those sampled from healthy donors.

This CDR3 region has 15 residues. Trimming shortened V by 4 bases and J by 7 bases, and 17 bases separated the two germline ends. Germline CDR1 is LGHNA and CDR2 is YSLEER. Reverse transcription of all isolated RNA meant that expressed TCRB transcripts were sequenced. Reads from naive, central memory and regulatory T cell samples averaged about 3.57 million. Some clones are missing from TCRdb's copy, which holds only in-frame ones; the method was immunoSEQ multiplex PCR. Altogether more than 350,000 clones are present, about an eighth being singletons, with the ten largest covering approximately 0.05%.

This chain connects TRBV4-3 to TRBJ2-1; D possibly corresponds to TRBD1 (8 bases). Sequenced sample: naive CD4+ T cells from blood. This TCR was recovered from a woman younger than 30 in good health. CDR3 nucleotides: TGCGCCAGCAGCCCTAGGACAGGGAGGGATAATGAGCAGTTCTTC. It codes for CASSPRTGRDNEQFF.